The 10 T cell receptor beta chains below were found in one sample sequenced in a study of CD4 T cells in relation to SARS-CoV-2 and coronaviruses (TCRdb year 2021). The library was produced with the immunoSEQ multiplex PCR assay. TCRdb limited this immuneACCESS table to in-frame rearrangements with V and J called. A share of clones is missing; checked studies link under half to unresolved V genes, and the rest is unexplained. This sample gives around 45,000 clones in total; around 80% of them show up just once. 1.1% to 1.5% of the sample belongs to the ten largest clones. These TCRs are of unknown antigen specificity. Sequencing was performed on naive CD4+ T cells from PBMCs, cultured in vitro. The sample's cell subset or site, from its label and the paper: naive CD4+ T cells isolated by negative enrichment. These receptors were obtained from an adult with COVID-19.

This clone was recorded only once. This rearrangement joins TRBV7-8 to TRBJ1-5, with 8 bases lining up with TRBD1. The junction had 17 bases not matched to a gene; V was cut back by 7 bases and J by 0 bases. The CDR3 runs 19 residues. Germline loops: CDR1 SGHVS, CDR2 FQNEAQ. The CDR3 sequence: CASNQLMGQGAYSNQPQHF. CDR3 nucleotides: TGTGCCAGCAACCAACTGATGGGGCAGGGGGCCTATAGCAATCAGCCCCAGCATTTT.

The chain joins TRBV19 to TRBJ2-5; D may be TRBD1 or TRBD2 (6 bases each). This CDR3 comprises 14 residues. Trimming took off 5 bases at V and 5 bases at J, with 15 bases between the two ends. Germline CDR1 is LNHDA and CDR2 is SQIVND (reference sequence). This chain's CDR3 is CASSSRGVPETQYF. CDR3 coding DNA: TGTGCCAGTAGTTCTAGGGGGGTCCCTGAGACCCAGTACTTC.

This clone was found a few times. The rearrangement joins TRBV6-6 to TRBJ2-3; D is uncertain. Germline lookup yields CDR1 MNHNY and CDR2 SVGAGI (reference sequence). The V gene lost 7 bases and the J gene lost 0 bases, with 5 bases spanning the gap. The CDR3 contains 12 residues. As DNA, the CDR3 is TGTGCCAGCAAGGCGAGCACAGATACGCAGTATTTT. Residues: CASKASTDTQYF.

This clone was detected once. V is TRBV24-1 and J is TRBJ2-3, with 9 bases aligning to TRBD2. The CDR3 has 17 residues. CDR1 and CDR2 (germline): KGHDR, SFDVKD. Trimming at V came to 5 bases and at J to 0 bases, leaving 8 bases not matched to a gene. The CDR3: CATSAIGTSSSTDTQYF. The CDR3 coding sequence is TGTGCCACCAGTGCCATTGGGACTAGCTCAAGCACAGATACGCAGTATTTT.

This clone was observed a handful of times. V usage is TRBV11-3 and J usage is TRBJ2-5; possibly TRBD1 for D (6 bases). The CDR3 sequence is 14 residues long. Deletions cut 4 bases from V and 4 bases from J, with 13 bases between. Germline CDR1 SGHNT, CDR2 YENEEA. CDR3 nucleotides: TGTGCCAGCAGCTCCACCAGGGGTGGAGAGACCCAGTACTTC. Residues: CASSSTRGGETQYF. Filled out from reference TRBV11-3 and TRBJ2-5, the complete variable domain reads EAGVVQSPRYKIIEKKQPVAFWCNPISGHNTLYWYLQNLGQGPELLIRYENEEAVDDSQLPKDRFSAERLKGVDSTLKIQPAELGDSAVYLCASSSTRGGETQYFGPGTRLLVL.

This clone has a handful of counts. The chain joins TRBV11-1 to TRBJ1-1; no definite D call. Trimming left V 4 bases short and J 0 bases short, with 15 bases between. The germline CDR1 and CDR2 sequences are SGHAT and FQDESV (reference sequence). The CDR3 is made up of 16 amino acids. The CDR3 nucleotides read TGTGCCAGCAGCTCGCCGCGAAGGCTCATGAACACTGAAGCTTTCTTT. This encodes CASSSPRRLMNTEAFF.

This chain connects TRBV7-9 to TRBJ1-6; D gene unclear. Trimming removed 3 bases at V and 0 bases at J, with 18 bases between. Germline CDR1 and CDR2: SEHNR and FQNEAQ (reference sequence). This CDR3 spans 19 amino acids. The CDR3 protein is CASSFEFVGIHSYNSPLHF. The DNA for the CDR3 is TGTGCCAGCAGCTTTGAGTTCGTTGGGATTCACTCCTATAATTCACCCCTCCACTTT.

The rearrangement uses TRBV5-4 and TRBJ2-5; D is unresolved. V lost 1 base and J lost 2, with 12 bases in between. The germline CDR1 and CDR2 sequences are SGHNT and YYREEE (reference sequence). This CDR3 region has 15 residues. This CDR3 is CASSLPTEDQETQYF. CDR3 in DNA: TGTGCCAGCAGCTTGCCCACAGAAGATCAAGAGACCCAGTACTTC.

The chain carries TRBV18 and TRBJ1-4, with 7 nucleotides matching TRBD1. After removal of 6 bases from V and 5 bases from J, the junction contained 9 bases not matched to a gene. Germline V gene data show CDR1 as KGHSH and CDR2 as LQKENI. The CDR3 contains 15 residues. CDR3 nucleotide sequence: TGTGCCAGCTCCCTAACCCAGGGGGGAAATGAAAAACTGTTTTTT. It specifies CASSLTQGGNEKLFF.

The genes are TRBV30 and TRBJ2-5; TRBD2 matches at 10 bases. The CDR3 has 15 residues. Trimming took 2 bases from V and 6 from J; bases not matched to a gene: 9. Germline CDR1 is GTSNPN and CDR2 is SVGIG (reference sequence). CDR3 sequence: CAWSLAGGNRKTQYF. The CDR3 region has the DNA TGTGCCTGGAGTTTAGCGGGAGGAAATAGGAAGACCCAGTACTTC. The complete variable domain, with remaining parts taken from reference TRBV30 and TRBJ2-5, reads SQTIHQWPATLVQPVGSPLSLECTVEGTSNPNLYWYRQAAGRGLQLLFYSVGIGQISSEVPQNLSASRPQDRQFILSSKKLLLSDSGFYLCAWSLAGGNRKTQYFGPGTRLLVL.